The clone carrying this TCR beta chain was picked up a small number of times. The target antigen is unknown. This CDR3 is built from 12 residues. From germline, CDR1 is MNHEY and CDR2 SMNVEV (reference sequence). After removal of 11 bases from V and 8 bases from J, the junction contained 11 bases not matched to a gene. These data belong to a study of cytotoxic CD8 clonotypes in ibrutinib-treated CLL. The overall study: For this cohort, patients were roughly 10 relapsed/refractory and 15 treatment-naive, while about 17 were IGHV unmutated. Findings of the study overall: Clonality climbed at ibrutinib response, then dropped toward baseline at progression. Sampling schedules were unmatched across sustained-remission and progressing patients. Treatment saw public clonotypes, which were uncommon, either contract or stay stable.

Using immunoSEQ multiplex PCR, the repertoire was profiled, and TCRdb retains in-frame clones only, with some absent. The sample lists more than 200,000 clones, roughly 70% occurring once. The receptor comes from a human donor with chronic lymphocytic leukemia. The chain carries TRBV27 and TRBJ2-7; TRBD1 agrees at 8 bases. The specimen was PBMCs, collected after 24 months of ibrutinib treatment. CDR3 amino acids: CASRDRRFKQYF. CDR3 DNA: TGTGCCTCACGGGACAGGAGATTCAAGCAGTACTTC.